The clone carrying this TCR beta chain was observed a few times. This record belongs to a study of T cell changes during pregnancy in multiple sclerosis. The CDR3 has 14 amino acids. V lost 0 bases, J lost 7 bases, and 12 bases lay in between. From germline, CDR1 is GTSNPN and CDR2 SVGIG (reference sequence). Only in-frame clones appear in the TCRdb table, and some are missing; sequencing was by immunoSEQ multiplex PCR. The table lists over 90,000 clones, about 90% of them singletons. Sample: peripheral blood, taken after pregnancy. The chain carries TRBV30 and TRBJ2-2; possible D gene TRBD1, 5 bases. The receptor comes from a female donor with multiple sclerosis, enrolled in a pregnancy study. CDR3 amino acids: CAWSVVQGGGELFF. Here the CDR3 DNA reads TGTGCCTGGAGTGTAGTCCAGGGCGGCGGGGAGCTGTTTTTT.